Listed below are T cell receptor beta chains from one sample, sequenced in a study of shared clonotypes between healthy human individuals. Produced via immunoSEQ multiplex PCR; TCRdb's table is partial and in-frame only. The profile shows 2.3 million or so clones, 85% to 95% of them singletons. Source material: naive CD4+ T cells from PBMCs. Source of these receptors: a man aged 18 to 35 in good health. Some clones in this sample may be carry-over from other donors' samples. Both conserved end residues are trimmed from each CDR3. Each record gives: V gene, J gene, clone size, CDR3 protein. Some rows have no size entry. The others give once, few or many, or a class for an expanded clone.

>TRBV7-9|TRBJ2-1|.
ASSTRTSGLILEQF
>TRBV7-3|TRBJ2-3|.
ASSFQSGAGDTQY
>TRBV11-2|TRBJ2-1|once
ASSLPGGRGNEQF
>TRBV19|TRBJ1-1|.
ASSPRLGGVGNTEAF
>TRBV7-2|TRBJ2-7|.
ASSPSGRGEQY
>TRBV18|TRBJ1-5|.
ASSLRDRQNQPQH
>TRBV29-1|TRBJ2-3|.
SVDKREGPEDTQY
>TRBV29-1|TRBJ2-1|once
SVVRLLSYNEQF
>TRBV7-3|TRBJ2-5|once
ASSLLARGQTQY
>TRBV5-1|TRBJ2-1|.
ASSPGGSFVRDEQF
>TRBV28|TRBJ2-5|.
ASSIRTGGETQY
>TRBV28|TRBJ2-7|once
ASSPTGTGGLEQY
>TRBV7-9|TRBJ1-4|.
ASGEVGKLF
>TRBV10-1|TRBJ1-1|.
ASSRRRNTEAF
>TRBV11-2|TRBJ2-7|.
ASSLVGGKLSEQY
>TRBV11-2|TRBJ2-1|.
ASSLDQVRGHEQF
>TRBV27|TRBJ2-7|.
ASTRSGSGAYEQY
>TRBV18|TRBJ1-5|.
ASSPPGTGIGQPQH
>TRBV7-9|TRBJ1-1|.
ASSLRGNTEAF
>TRBV11-2|TRBJ2-5|once
ASSPLSETQY
>TRBV20-1|TRBJ1-1|few
SGMGETEAF
>TRBV25-1|TRBJ1-2|.
ASSEDVRYGYT
>TRBV7-9|TRBJ2-5|once
ASSPGQGLLETQY
>TRBV30|TRBJ2-1|.
AWSERTSTRNEQF
>TRBV18|TRBJ1-5|.
ASSLGGGQPQH
>TRBV30|TRBJ2-7|once
AWRSPDTYEQY
>TRBV7-2|TRBJ2-2|once
ASSRARGPLNTGELF
>TRBV7-2|TRBJ1-2|.
ASSSPGGANYGYT
>TRBV7-2|TRBJ2-5|.
ASSPFETQY
>TRBV5-1|TRBJ2-5|.
ASSPGQGGRETQY
>TRBV7-7|TRBJ2-5|.
ASSSGTGGWETQY
>TRBV7-2|TRBJ1-5|.
ASSLGAGGQPQH
>TRBV29-1|TRBJ2-1|.
SVTSPRSAHSYNEQF
>TRBV12-5|TRBJ2-7|.
ASALVPHEQY
>TRBV7-3|TRBJ1-2|.
ASSLLGSGYT
>TRBV4-1|TRBJ1-4|once
ASSHRGNEKLF
>TRBV5-5|TRBJ2-3|.
ASSLEFREDTQY
>TRBV10-3|TRBJ1-1|few
AISETGAKTEAF
>TRBV2|TRBJ1-1|.
ASSRTGGEGTTEAF
>TRBV7-8|TRBJ2-7|.
ASTRLAATYEQY
>TRBV6-5|TRBJ1-1|.
ASSPRSGDTEAF
>TRBV18|TRBJ2-7|.
ASSPIDKFGYEQY
>TRBV14|TRBJ2-6|.
ASSLFSGANVLT
>TRBV7-2|TRBJ2-1|.
ASSPWTSRQF
>TRBV19|TRBJ2-2|.
ASSIGGELF
>TRBV5-4|TRBJ1-2|.
ASSLGGQGADGYT
>TRBV5-1|TRBJ2-5|.
ASSLQLAGDGETQY
>TRBV29-1|TRBJ2-3|once
SVEVLSTDTQY
>TRBV4-1|TRBJ1-5|.
ASSHGAYRDRVPYSNQPQH
>TRBV29-1|TRBJ2-7|.
SVDLDGRSYEQY
>TRBV19|TRBJ1-1|.
ASSIGTGANTEAF
>TRBV6-5|TRBJ1-2|.
ASRFWDQSNYGYT
>TRBV4-1|TRBJ2-3|.
ASSLLQTSGLSTDTQY
>TRBV28|TRBJ1-5|.
ASSSPASNQPQH
>TRBV7-3|TRBJ1-1|.
ASSLNSGGTEAF
>TRBV25-1|TRBJ1-1|.
ASSERLQGGGAF
>TRBV11-2|TRBJ1-1|.
ASSLGSHTEAF
>TRBV5-1|TRBJ2-5|.
ASSFLGGAGETQY
>TRBV28|TRBJ1-5|.
ASSSPGQGHQPQH
>TRBV6-1|TRBJ2-5|.
ASSEMLAGVGTQY